This record covers a single T cell receptor beta chain. Antigen unknown. The sample comes from a study of T cells after yellow fever vaccination. General study findings and limits: Once the booster was given, most primary-vaccination clones reappeared, at around 96% for CD4 and 88% for CD8.

The junction had 12 bases not matched to a gene; V was cut back by 4 bases and J by 7 bases. The germline gives CDR1 LGHNA, CDR2 YNFKEQ. This CDR3 has 16 residues. TCRdb re-called the 5' RACE reads with MiXCR, one entry per CDR3 protein. Of fewer than 350,000 distinct CDR3 sequences listed, approximately 4.3% are singletons. The sequencing here drew on PBMCs, taken 15 days after the yellow fever booster vaccination. This receptor was taken from a young man who received the YFV17D yellow fever vaccine. V gene TRBV4-2 combines with J gene TRBJ2-7; 11 positions match TRBD2. CDR3 region: CASSPLGTSGTGEQYF. The CDR3 DNA sequence: TGTGCCAGCAGCCCCTTAGGGACTAGCGGAACCGGGGAGCAGTACTTC.